This TCR beta chain emerged from a study of molecular identifiers for immune sequencing clone quantification. MiXCR, run by TCRdb on the PCR reads, gives a single entry per CDR3 protein. The profile covers some 320,000 distinct CDR3 sequences, with 20% to 25% appearing a single time and over 0.7% taken by the ten largest. V was shortened by 1 base and J by 6 bases, with 18 bases between the two germline ends. This CDR3 has 16 residues. Per germline, CDR1 MGHRA and CDR2 YSYEKL. A note on this clonotype: A read error may explain this, as a much larger clone is one base away.

The TCR was taken from a human donor in good health. Some libraries in this study had Jurkat cell RNA spiked in. This chain links TRBV4-1 with TRBJ1-1; D is perhaps TRBD1 (5 bases). What was sequenced was naive CD8+ T cells from blood, with Jurkat cell RNA spiked in. Described subset: FACS-sorted CD8+CD4-CCR7+CD45RA+ naive T cells. CDR3 nucleotides: TGCGCCAGCAGCCAAGTTAACGCCCAGGGAGGGCCTGAAGCTTTCTTT. This codes for CASSQVNAQGGPEAFF.